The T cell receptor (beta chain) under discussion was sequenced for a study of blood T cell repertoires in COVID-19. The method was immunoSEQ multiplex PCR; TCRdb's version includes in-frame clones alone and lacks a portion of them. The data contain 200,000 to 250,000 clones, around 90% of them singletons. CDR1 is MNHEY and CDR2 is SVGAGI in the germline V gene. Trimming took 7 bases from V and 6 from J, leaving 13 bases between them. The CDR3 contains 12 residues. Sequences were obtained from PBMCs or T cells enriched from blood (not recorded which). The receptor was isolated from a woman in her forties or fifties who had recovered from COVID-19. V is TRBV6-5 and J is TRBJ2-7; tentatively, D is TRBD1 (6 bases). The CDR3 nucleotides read TGTGCCAGCACCTCACAGGGTAGCGAGCAGTACTTC. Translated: CASTSQGSEQYF.